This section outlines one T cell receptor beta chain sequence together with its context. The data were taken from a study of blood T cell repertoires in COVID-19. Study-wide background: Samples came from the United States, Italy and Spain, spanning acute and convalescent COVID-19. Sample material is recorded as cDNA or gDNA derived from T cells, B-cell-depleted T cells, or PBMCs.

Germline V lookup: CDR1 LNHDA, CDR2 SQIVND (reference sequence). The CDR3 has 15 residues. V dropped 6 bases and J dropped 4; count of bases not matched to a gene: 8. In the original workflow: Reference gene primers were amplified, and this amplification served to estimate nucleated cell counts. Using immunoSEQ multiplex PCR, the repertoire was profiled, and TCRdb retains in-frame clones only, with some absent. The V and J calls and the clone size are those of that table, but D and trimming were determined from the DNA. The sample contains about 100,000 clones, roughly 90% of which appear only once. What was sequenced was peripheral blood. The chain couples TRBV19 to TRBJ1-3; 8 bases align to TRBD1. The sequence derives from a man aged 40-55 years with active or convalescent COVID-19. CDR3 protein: CASRPQGAYGNTIYF. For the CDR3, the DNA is TGTGCCAGTAGGCCGCAGGGGGCGTACGGAAACACCATATATTTT. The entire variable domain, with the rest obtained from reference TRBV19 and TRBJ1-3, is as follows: DGGITQSPKYLFRKEGQNVTLSCEQNLNHDAMYWYRQDPGQGLRLIYYSQIVNDFQKGDIAEGYSVSREKKESFPLTVTSAQKNPTAFYLCASRPQGAYGNTIYFGEGSWLTVV.